This T cell receptor beta chain was sequenced during a study of blood T cell repertoires in COVID-19. Turning to the study itself: T cells, B-cell-depleted T cells, or PBMCs supplied cDNA or gDNA.

The germline V gene has CDR1 MNHEY and CDR2 SVGEGT. This CDR3 is 15 amino acids long. Germline trimming cut 0 bases from V and 7 bases from J; bases unmatched to any gene: 7. Per the authors' pipeline: Counts of nucleated cells, estimated from reference gene primer amplification, were obtained. Libraries were prepared by immunoSEQ multiplex PCR; TCRdb keeps only in-frame clonotypes and omits some of them. V and J calls and clone size follow that table, whereas D and trimming were derived from the DNA. Of about 160,000 clones listed, 84% are singletons. The clonotype was recovered from a man between 65 and 85 years old with acute or convalescent COVID-19. This sequence joins TRBV6-2 or TRBV6-3 and TRBJ1-2, with 8 bases identical to TRBD1. The sample comprised peripheral blood. CDR3: CASSYSTGEVFGYTF. CDR3 DNA sequence: TGTGCCAGCAGTTACTCGACAGGGGAGGTGTTTGGCTACACCTTC.